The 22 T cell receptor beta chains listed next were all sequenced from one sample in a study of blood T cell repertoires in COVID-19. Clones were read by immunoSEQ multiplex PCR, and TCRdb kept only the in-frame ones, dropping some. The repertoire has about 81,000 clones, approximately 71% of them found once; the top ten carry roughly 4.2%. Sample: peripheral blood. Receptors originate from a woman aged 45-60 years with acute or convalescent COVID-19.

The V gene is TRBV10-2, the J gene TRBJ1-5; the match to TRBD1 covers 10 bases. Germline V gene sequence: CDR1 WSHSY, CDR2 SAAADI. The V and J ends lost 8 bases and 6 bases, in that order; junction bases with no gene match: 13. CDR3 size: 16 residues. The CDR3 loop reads CASGRGRDRGRQPQHF. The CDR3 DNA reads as TGCGCCAGCGGGAGGGGGCGGGACAGGGGTCGTCAGCCCCAGCATTTT.

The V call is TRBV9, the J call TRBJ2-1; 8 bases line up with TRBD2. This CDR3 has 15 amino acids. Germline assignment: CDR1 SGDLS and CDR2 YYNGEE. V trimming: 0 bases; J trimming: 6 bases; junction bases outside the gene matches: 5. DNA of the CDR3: TGTGCCAGCAGCGTAGTACTAGCGGCCTCCAATGAGCAGTTCTTC. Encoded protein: CASSVVLAASNEQFF.

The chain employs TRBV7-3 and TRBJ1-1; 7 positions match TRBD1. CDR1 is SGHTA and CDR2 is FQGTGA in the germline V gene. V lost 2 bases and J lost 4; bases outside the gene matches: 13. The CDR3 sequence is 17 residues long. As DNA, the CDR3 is TGTGCCAGCAGCTTAGTTGGAGGGGGCGAAGGTAGCACTGAAGCTTTCTTT. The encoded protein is CASSLVGGGEGSTEAFF.

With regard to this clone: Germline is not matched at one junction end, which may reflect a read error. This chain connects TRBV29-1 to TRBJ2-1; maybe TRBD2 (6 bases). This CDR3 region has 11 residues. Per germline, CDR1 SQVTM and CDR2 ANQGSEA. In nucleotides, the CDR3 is TGCAGCGTTGTTGGGACCGAGCCGGGGGTCTTC. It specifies CSVVGTEPGVF.

CDR3 DNA: TGTGCCAGCAGCGTCGATGGGGACAGTCGATTGGGGCCTAATGAAAAACTGTTTTTT. As protein: CASSVDGDSRLGPNEKLFF. This chain links TRBV5-5 with TRBJ1-4; 7 bases agree with TRBD1. Trimming took 4 bases from V and 3 from J; bases not matched to a gene: 18. CDR1 is SGHKS and CDR2 is YYEKEE in the germline V gene (reference sequence). This CDR3 spans 19 amino acids.

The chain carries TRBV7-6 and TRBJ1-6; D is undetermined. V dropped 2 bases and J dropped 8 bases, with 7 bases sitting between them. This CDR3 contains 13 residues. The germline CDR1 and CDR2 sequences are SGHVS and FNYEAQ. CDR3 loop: CASSLSSDSPLHF. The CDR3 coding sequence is TGTGCCAGCAGCTTATCCTCAGATTCACCCCTCCACTTT.

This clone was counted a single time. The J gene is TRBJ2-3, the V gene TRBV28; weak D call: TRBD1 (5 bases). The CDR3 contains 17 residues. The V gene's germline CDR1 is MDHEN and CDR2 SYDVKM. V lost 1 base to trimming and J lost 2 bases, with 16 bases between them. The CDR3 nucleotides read TGTGCCAGCAGTTTATCCGACAGTGGGTTTAACACAGATACGCAGTATTTT. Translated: CASSLSDSGFNTDTQYF.

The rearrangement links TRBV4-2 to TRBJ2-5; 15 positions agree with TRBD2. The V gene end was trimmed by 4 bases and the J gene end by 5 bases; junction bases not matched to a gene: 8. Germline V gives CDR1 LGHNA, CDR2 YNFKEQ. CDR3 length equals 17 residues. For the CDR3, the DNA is TGTGCCAGCAGCCCGGGACTAGCGGGGGGCCGAGCGGAGACCCAGTACTTC. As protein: CASSPGLAGGRAETQYF.

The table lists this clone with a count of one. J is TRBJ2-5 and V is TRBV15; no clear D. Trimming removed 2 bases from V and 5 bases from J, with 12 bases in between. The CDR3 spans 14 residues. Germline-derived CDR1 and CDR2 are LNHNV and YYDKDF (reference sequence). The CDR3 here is CATSRQTTMETQYF. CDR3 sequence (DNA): TGTGCCACCAGCAGACAGACAACAATGGAGACCCAGTACTTC.

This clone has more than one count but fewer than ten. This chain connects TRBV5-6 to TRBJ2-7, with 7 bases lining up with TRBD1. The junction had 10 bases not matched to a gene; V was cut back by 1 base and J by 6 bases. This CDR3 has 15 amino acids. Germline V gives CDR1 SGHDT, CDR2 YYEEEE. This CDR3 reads CASSLSETGPPEQYF. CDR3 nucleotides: TGTGCCAGCAGCTTGTCCGAGACAGGGCCTCCCGAGCAGTACTTC.

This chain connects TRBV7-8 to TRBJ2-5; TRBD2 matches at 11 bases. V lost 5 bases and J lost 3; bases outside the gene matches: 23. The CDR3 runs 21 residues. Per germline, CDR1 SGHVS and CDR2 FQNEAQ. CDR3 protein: CASSPYLRLAGGPGTKETQYF. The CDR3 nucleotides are TGTGCCAGCAGCCCCTACCTGCGGCTAGCGGGGGGACCCGGTACTAAAGAGACCCAGTACTTC.

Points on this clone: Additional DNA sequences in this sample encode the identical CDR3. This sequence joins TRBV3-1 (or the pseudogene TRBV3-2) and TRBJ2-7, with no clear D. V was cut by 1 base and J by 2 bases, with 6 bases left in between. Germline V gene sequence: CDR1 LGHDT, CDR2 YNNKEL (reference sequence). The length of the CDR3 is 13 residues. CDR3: CASSQGLTYEQYF. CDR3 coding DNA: TGTGCCAGCAGCCAAGGGCTGACCTACGAGCAGTACTTC.

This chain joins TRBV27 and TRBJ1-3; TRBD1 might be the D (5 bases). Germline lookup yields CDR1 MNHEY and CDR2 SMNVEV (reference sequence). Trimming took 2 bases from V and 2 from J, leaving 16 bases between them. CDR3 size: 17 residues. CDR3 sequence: CASSLPFRREAGNTIYF. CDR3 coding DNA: TGTGCCAGCAGTTTACCGTTTCGCAGGGAAGCTGGAAACACCATATATTTT.

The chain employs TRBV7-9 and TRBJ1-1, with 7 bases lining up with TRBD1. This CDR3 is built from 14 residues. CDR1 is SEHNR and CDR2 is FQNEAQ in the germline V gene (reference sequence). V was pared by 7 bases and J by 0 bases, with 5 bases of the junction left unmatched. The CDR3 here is CASNPTGMNTEAFF. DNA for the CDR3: TGTGCCAGCAATCCGACAGGGATGAACACTGAAGCTTTCTTT.

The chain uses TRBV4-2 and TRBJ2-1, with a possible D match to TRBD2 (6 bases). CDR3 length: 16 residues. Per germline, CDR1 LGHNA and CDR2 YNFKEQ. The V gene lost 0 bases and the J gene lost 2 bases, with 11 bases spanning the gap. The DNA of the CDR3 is TGTGCCAGCAGCCAAGATGGTTTAGCGGCCTACAATGAGCAGTTCTTC. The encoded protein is CASSQDGLAAYNEQFF.

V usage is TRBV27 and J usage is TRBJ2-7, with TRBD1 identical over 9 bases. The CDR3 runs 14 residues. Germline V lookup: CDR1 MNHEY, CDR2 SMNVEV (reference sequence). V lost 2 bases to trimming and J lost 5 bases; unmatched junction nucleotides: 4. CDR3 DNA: TGTGCCAGCAGTTTAGGGACAGGGCTCCACGAGCAGTACTTC. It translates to CASSLGTGLHEQYF.

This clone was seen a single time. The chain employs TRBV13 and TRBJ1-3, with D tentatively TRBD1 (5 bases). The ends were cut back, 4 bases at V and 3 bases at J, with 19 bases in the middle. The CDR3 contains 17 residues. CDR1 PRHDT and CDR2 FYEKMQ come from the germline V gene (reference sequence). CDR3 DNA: TGTGCCAGCAGCTCACGGACATCTGGTTTGCTTGGAAACACCATATATTTT. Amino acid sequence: CASSSRTSGLLGNTIYF.

CDR3 DNA: TGTGCCAGCAGCTTGGGCAGGAACACTGAAGCTTTCTTT. This encodes CASSLGRNTEAFF. The chain uses TRBV5-5 and TRBJ1-1, with no clear D. CDR1 and CDR2 from the germline V gene are SGHKS and YYEKEE (reference sequence). The V end lost 0 bases, the J end lost 1 base, and 4 bases lay between the germline ends. The CDR3 loop spans 13 amino acids.

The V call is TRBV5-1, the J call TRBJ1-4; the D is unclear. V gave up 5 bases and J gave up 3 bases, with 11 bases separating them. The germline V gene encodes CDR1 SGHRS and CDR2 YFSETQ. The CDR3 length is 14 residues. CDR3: CASRAGEANEKLFF. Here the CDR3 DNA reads TGCGCCAGCAGAGCCGGGGAAGCTAATGAAAAACTGTTTTTT. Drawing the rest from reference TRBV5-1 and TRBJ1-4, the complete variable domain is KAGVTQTPRYLIKTRGQQVTLSCSPISGHRSVSWYQQTPGQGLQFLFEYFSETQRNKGNFPGRFSGRQFSNSRSEMNVSTLELGDSALYLCASRAGEANEKLFFGSGTQLSVL.

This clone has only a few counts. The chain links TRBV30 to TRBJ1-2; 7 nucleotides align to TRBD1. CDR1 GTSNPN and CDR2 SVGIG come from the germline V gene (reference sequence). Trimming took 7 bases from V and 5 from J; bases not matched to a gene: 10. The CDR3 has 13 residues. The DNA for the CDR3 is TGTGCCTTACCGACAGGGATGGGGTATGGCTACACCTTC. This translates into CALPTGMGYGYTF.

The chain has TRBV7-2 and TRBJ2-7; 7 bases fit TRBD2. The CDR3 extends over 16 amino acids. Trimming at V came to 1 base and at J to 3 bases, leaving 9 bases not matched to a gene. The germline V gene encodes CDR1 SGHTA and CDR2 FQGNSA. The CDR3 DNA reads TGTGCCAGCAGCTTAGTGGGAGGGGACGGCCGCTACGAGCAGTACTTC. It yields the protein CASSLVGGDGRYEQYF.

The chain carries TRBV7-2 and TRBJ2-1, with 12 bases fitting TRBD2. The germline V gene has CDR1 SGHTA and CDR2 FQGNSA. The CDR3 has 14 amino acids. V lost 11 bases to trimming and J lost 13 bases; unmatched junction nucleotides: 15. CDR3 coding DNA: TGTGCCTCCAGCCAGACTAGCGGGGGCCGCCCCCAGTTCTTC. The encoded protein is CASSQTSGGRPQFF.